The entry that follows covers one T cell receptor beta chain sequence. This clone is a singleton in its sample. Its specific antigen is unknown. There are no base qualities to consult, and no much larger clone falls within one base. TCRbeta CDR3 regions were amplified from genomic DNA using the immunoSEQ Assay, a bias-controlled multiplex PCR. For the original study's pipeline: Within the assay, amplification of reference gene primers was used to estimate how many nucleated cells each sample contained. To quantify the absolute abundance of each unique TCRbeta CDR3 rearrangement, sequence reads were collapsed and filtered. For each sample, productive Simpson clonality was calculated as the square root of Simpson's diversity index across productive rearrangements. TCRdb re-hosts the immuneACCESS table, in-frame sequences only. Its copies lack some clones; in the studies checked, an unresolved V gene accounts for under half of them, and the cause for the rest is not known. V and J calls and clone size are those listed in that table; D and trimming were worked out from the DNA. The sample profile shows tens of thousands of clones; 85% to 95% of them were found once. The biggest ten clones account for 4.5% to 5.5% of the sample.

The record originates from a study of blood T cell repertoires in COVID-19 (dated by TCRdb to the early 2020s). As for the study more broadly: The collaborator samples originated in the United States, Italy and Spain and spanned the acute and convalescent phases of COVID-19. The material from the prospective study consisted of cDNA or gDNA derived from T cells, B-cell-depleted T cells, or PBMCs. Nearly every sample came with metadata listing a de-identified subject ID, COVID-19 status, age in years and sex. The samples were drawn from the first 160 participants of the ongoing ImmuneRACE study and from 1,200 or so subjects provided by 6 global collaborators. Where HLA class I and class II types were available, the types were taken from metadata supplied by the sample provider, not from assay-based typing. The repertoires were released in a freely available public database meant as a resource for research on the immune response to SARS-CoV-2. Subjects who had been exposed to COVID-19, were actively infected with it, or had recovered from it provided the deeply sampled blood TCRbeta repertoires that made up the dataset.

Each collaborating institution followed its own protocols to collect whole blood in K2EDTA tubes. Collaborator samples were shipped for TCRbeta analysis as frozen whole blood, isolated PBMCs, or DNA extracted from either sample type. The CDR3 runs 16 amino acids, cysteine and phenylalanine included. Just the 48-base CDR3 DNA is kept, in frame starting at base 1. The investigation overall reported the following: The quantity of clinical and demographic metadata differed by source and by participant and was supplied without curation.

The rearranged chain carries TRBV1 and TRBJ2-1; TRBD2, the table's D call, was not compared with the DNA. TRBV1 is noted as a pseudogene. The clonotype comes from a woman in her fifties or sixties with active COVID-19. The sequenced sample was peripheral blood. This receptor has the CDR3 CTSSHQLDSGINEQFF. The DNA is TGCACCAGCAGCCATCAACTCGATTCCGGGATCAATGAGCAGTTCTTC.